Detailed here is one TCR beta chain. The table came from immunoSEQ multiplex PCR; TCRdb's copy has only in-frame clones and leaves some out. Among 83,000 or so clones listed, approximately 94% were seen once. The data belong to a study of technical replicates of blood from several donors. This sequence originates from a human donor in good health. Sequencing was carried out using T cells isolated from PBMCs.

This chain's CDR3 is CAARPAGVPSYEQYF. Written as DNA, the CDR3 is TGTGCCGCCCGCCCAGCGGGAGTACCTTCCTACGAGCAGTACTTC. The rearrangement uses TRBV27 and TRBJ2-7, with 8 bases identical to TRBD2. V shed 11 bases, J shed 1 base, and the junction held 13 bases outside the gene matches. The CDR3 covers 15 residues. Germline V gene lookup returns CDR1 MNHEY and CDR2 SMNVEV (reference sequence).